The clone carrying this T cell receptor beta chain was seen more than once but under ten times. Sequence at one end of the junction differs from germline and may be a read error. The data derive from a study of T cells in Graves' hyperthyroidism and ophthalmopathy. There are 13 residues in the CDR3. Germline loops: CDR1 ENHRY, CDR2 SYGVKD. Using RNA transcripts as the source, TCR beta CDR3 regions were amplified. First-round RT-PCR with HTBI primers amplified the TCR CDR3 region. A single record per CDR3 protein comes from TCRdb applying MiXCR to the multiplex PCR reads. The table shows roughly 580,000 distinct CDR3 sequences, with roughly 50% occurring only once. Graves' hyperthyroidism was deemed stable given no ophthalmopathy progression within 18 months.

Sequencing used peripheral blood or thyroid tissue (not recorded which). The chain is built from TRBV10-3 and TRBJ1-1, with 7 bases aligning to TRBD1. The TCR comes from a young woman with Graves' hyperthyroidism. The CDR3 nucleotides are TGTGCCAGCAGTACCCTGCGACAGGGTGAAGCTTTCTTT. Its protein product is CASSTLRQGEAFF.